The 3 T cell receptor beta chains in this list originate from one sample, sequenced in a study of CXCR3-negative and CXCR3-positive naive CD8 T cells. General observations from the study: Relative to CXCR3-negative naive cells, CXCR3-positive naive cells had more hydrophobic TRB CDR3s.

For these receptors, no antigen is known. It was by 5' RACE with UMI labels that the TRB cDNA libraries were prepared. TCRdb re-called the 5' RACE reads and gives one entry per CDR3 protein, without DNA. The sample totals approximately 100,000 distinct CDR3 sequences. Sequenced: naive CXCR3+ CD8+ T cells from blood. This sample's subset: CD45RO-CCR7+CD27+CD95- naive CD8+ T cells expressing CXCR3 (TNR3+). The receptors originated from a human donor in good health. Some clones in this sample may be carry-over from other donors' samples.

The rearrangement links TRBV29-1 to TRBJ2-1; TCRdb indicates TRBD2, and absent DNA this call remains unverified. CDR1 is SQVTM, CDR2 ANQGSEA, per germline. CDR3 length equals 13 residues. The CDR3 loop is CSVELAGVNEQFF.

The chain combines TRBV28 with TRBJ1-3. CDR1 and CDR2 (germline): MDHEN, SYDVKM. The CDR3 spans 15 residues. CDR3 amino acids: CASSLSSNSGNTIYF.

The chain uses TRBV25-1 and TRBJ1-1. The germline V gene encodes CDR1 MGHDK and CDR2 SYGVNS. There are 13 residues in the CDR3. CDR3 in amino acids: CASSERENTEAFF.